This TCR beta chain was observed in a study of blood T cell repertoires in COVID-19. Study overall: Both acute and convalescent COVID-19 samples were obtained from the United States, Italy and Spain. Sources were T cells, B-cell-depleted T cells, or PBMCs; the material itself was cDNA or gDNA.

Authors' analysis steps: Estimated nucleated cell counts came from reference gene primer amplification. Data came from immunoSEQ multiplex PCR; TCRdb stores just in-frame clones and leaves some out. V, J and clone size are taken as reported in that table, and D and trimming were inferred from the DNA itself. The table has roughly 200,000 clones, roughly 86% seen once. This clone has only a few counts. This clonotype was obtained from a woman in her fifties or sixties with COVID-19, enrolled during active disease. Sequenced input: peripheral blood.

The CDR3 nucleotides read TGTGCCAGCAGTTGGCAGGGGTACGGCTACACCTTC. Translating gives CASSWQGYGYTF. The chain has TRBV12-3 or TRBV12-4 and TRBJ1-2; D is perhaps TRBD1 (6 bases). Trimming took off 4 bases at V and 8 bases at J, with 11 bases between the two ends. The CDR3 loop spans 12 amino acids.